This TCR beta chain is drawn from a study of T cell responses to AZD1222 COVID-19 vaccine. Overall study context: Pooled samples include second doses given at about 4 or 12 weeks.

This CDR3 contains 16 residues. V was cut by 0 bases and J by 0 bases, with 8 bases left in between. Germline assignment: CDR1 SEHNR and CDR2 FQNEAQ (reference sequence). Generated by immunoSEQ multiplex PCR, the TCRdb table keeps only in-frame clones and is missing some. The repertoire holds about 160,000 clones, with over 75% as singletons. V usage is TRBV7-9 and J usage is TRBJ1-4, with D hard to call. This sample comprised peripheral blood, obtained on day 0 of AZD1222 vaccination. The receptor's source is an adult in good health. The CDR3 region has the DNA TGTGCCAGCAGCTTAGCGCCTGGGCCAACTAATGAAAAACTGTTTTTT. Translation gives CASSLAPGPTNEKLFF. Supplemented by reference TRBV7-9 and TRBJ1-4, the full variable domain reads DTGVSQNPRHKITKRGQNVTFRCDPISEHNRLYWYRQTLGQGPEFLTYFQNEAQLEKSRLLSDRFSAERPKGSFSTLEIQRTEQGDSAMYLCASSLAPGPTNEKLFFGSGTQLSVL.